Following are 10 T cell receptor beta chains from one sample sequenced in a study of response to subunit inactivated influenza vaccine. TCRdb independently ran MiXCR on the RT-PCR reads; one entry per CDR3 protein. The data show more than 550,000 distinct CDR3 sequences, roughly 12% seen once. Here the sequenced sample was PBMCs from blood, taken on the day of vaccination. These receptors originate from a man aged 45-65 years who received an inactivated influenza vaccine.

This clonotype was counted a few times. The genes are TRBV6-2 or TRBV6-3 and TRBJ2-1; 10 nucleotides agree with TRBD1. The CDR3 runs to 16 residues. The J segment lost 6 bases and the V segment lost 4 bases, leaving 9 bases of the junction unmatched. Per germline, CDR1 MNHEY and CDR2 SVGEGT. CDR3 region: CASSLPDRGQFNEQFF. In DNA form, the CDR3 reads TGTGCCAGCAGTTTACCTGACAGGGGGCAATTCAATGAGCAGTTCTTC.

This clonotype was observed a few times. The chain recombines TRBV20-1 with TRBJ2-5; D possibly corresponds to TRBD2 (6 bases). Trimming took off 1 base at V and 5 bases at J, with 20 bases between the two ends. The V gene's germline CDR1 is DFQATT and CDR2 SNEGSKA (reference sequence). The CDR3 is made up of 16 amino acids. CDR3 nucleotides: TGCAGTGCTAGAGCTGTAGGGAGGCGCTCTCTGGAGACCCAGTACTTC. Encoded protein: CSARAVGRRSLETQYF.

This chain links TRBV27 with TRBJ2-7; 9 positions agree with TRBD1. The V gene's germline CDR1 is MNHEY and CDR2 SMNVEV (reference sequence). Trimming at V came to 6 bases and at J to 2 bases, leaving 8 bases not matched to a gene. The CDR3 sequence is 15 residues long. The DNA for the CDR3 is TGTGCCAGCAGCCCTGGGACAGGGACCACCTACGAGCAGTACTTC. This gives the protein CASSPGTGTTYEQYF.

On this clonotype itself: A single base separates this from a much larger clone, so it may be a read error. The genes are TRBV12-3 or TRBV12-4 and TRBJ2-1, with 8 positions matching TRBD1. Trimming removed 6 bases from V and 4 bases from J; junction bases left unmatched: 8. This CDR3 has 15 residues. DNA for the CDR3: TGTGCCAGCAGGCGGACAGGGCCCGCGTACAATGAGCAGTTCTTC. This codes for CASRRTGPAYNEQFF.

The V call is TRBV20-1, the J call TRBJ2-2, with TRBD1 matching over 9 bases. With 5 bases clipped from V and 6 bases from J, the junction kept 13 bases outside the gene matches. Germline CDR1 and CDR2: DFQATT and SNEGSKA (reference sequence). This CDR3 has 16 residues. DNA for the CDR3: TGCAGTGCTCCCTCCGGGGACAGGGCTTGGGCCGGGGAGCTGTTTTTT. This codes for CSAPSGDRAWAGELFF.

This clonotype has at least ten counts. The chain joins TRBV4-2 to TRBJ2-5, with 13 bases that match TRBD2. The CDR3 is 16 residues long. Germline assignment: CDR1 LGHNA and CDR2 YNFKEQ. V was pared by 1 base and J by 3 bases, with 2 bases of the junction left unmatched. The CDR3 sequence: CASSQGTSGGKETQYF. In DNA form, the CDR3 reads TGTGCCAGCAGCCAAGGGACTAGCGGGGGAAAAGAGACCCAGTACTTC.

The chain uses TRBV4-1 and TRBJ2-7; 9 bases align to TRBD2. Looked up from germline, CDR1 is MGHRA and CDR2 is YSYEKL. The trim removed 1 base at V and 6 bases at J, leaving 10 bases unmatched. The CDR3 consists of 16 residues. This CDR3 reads CASSQVPGTSPLEQYF. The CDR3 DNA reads TGCGCCAGCAGCCAAGTTCCCGGGACTAGCCCACTCGAGCAGTACTTC.

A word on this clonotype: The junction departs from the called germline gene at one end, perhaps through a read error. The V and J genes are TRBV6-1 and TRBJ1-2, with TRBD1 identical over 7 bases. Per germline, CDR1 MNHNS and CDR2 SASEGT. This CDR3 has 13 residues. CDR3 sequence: CDSSEPGTESYTF. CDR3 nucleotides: TGTGACAGCAGTGAGCCCGGGACAGAGAGCTACACCTTC.

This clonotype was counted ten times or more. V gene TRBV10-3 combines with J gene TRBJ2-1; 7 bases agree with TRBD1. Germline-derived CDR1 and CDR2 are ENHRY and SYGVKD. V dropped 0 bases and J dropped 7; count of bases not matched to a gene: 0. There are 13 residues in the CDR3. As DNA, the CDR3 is TGTGCCATCAGTGAGTCGACAGGGAATGAGCAGTTCTTC. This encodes CAISESTGNEQFF.

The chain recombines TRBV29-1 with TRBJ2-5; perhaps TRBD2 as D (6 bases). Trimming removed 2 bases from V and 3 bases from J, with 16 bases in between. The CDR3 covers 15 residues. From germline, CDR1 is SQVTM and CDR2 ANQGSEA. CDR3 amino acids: CSVELVWGGEETQYF. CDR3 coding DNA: TGCAGCGTTGAATTGGTTTGGGGAGGTGAAGAGACCCAGTACTTC.